Shown below are 28 T cell receptor beta chains from a single sample sequenced in a study of post-analysis software for immune sequencing data. Unique molecular identifiers were built into the TCR beta cDNA libraries. TCRdb used MiXCR to reprocess the PCR reads, holding one entry per CDR3 protein. The sample has fewer than 850,000 distinct CDR3 sequences, 46% seen once. Whole-study findings and limits: Included in a set of five TRBV segments more frequent in patients than controls were TRBV5-6, TRBV5-1 and TRBV20-1.

No antigen has been assigned to these receptors. Sequencing was done on a sample of blood. The receptors stem from a girl between 10 and 17 years old with multiple sclerosis.

This chain uses TRBV29-1 with TRBJ1-2; 7 nucleotides agree with TRBD1. Per the germline V gene, CDR1 is SQVTM and CDR2 is ANQGSEA. With 7 bases clipped from V and 1 base from J, the junction kept 6 bases outside the gene matches. The CDR3 is 13 residues long. The CDR3 DNA reads as TGCAGCGCAGGACAGGAATTTAACTATGGCTACACCTTC. This sequence encodes CSAGQEFNYGYTF. Full variable domain (outside the CDR3, taken from reference TRBV29-1 and TRBJ1-2): SAVISQKPSRDICQRGTSLTIQCQVDSQVTMMFWYRQQPGQSLTLIATANQGSEATYESGFVIDKFPISRPNLTFSTLTVSNMSPEDSSIYLCSAGQEFNYGYTFGSGTRLTVV.

This clonotype was detected only a few times. V is TRBV13 and J is TRBJ1-4; TRBD1 aligns across 7 bases. The V gene's germline CDR1 is PRHDT and CDR2 FYEKMQ (reference sequence). V dropped 0 bases and J dropped 10; count of bases not matched to a gene: 2. This CDR3 has 13 residues. The CDR3 nucleotides are TGTGCCAGCAGCTTAGGGACAGGGAGAAAACTGTTTTTT. Its translation is CASSLGTGRKLFF.

This clonotype was detected a few times. This chain connects TRBV6-5 to TRBJ1-2; D is ambiguous. Trimming stripped 2 bases from V and 0 bases from J, with 10 bases between. CDR3 size: 15 residues. Germline CDR1 and CDR2: MNHEY and SVGAGI. The CDR3 DNA is TGTGCCAGCAGTTACCGGGAGGGCCCTAACTATGGCTACACCTTC. Translation gives CASSYREGPNYGYTF.

The rearrangement joins TRBV20-1 to TRBJ2-5, with a weak D call TRBD1 (6 bases). The closer fit of TRBJ2-7 to the DNA end suggests the J call may be wrong. The CDR3 is 11 residues long. Germline values: CDR1 DFQATT, CDR2 SNEGSKA (reference sequence). The CDR3 DNA follows: TGCAGTGTCCCACAGGGAAACGAGCAGTACTTC. It translates to CSVPQGNEQYF.

The count of this clonotype is one. The chain employs TRBV20-1 and TRBJ2-3; D is possibly TRBD1 or TRBD2 (5 bases each). CDR1 and CDR2 from the germline V gene are DFQATT and SNEGSKA (reference sequence). This CDR3 spans 14 amino acids. The V end was cut by 5 bases, the J end by 4 bases, with 16 bases between. The DNA for the CDR3 is TGCAGTGCTGGCACTAGACGGGGACCAGATACGCAGTATTTT. Protein sequence: CSAGTRRGPDTQYF.

This clonotype was recorded many times. V gene TRBV29-1 combines with J gene TRBJ1-1; D uncertain. This CDR3 is built from 12 residues. V was clipped by 8 bases and J by 3 bases, with 13 bases between them. Germline V CDR1 and CDR2: SQVTM, ANQGSEA. CDR3 amino acids: CSTKSGYTEAFF. DNA for the CDR3: TGCAGCACCAAATCGGGTTACACTGAAGCTTTCTTT.

The chain combines TRBV11-1 with TRBJ2-1; D is unclear. V lost 2 bases to trimming and J lost 8 bases, with 13 bases between them. Germline-derived CDR1 and CDR2 are SGHAT and FQDESV (reference sequence). The CDR3 is 14 residues long. CDR3 protein: CASSLNWGSDEQFF. The CDR3 nucleotides are TGTGCCAGCAGCTTAAATTGGGGTTCCGATGAGCAGTTCTTC.

The V gene is TRBV5-4, the J gene TRBJ1-2; D is possibly TRBD1 (5 bases). The CDR3 extends over 13 amino acids. Trimming shortened V by 6 bases and J by 10 bases, and 19 bases separated the two germline ends. The germline gives CDR1 SGHNT, CDR2 YYREEE (reference sequence). This chain's CDR3 is CASTPGTGDDYTF. CDR3 bases: TGTGCCAGCACCCCTGGCACCGGGGACGACTACACCTTC.

This chain uses TRBV7-8 with TRBJ2-1; TRBD2 might be the D (6 bases). In germline, CDR1 is SGHVS, CDR2 FQNEAQ. The V gene lost 7 bases and the J gene lost 8 bases, with 18 bases spanning the gap. The CDR3 length is 14 residues. The CDR3 DNA follows: TGTGCCAGCATCCCGGGACTCCCCTCAGATGAGCAGTTCTTC. Translation gives CASIPGLPSDEQFF.

The genes are TRBV20-1 and TRBJ2-3; D is unclear. Germline CDR1 is DFQATT and CDR2 is SNEGSKA (reference sequence). The CDR3 has 11 residues. CDR3 protein: CGVGSGDTQYF. Written as DNA, the CDR3 is TGCGGAGTGGGCTCCGGAGATACGCAGTATTTT.

This chain links TRBV15 with TRBJ1-1, with TRBD1 matching 7 bases. The CDR3 runs 16 residues. Germline V gives CDR1 LNHNV, CDR2 YYDKDF (reference sequence). Germline trimming cut 7 bases from V and 1 base from J; bases unmatched to any gene: 12. CDR3 region: CATISAQGGTNTEAFF. CDR3 coding DNA: TGTGCCACCATCTCGGCCCAGGGGGGCACGAACACTGAAGCTTTCTTT.

There are a few counts of this clonotype. This rearrangement joins TRBV29-1 to TRBJ2-3; D unresolved. The CDR3 is 13 amino acids. CDR1 and CDR2 (germline): SQVTM, ANQGSEA. The V end lost 3 bases, the J end lost 2 bases, and 9 bases lay between the germline ends. CDR3 residues: CSVDVAFTDTQYF. The CDR3 DNA is TGCAGCGTTGATGTGGCATTCACAGATACGCAGTATTTT.

The rearrangement links TRBV20-1 to TRBJ2-7, with 10 bases identical to TRBD1. V shed 6 bases and J 3 bases; nucleotides not matched to a gene: 5. The germline V gene encodes CDR1 DFQATT and CDR2 SNEGSKA (reference sequence). The CDR3 contains 13 residues. The CDR3 region has the DNA TGCAGTGCAACGACAGGGGGCGGCTACGAGCAGTACTTC. The encoded protein is CSATTGGGYEQYF.

The V call is TRBV19, the J call TRBJ1-2; 10 bases fit TRBD1. The CDR3 totals 14 residues. The V gene end was trimmed by 7 bases and the J gene end by 4 bases; junction bases not matched to a gene: 6. Germline V gives CDR1 LNHDA, CDR2 SQIVND (reference sequence). The CDR3 region is CASTLTGGVYGYTF. The CDR3 nucleotides are TGTGCCAGTACCCTGACAGGGGGCGTCTATGGCTACACCTTC.

This clonotype appeared a few times. The CDR3 DNA follows: TGTGCCACCCGGGGAGACAATGAGCAGTTCTTC. It translates to CATRGDNEQFF. The genes are TRBV28 and TRBJ2-1; a possible D gene is TRBD2 (5 bases). The ends were cut back, 10 bases at V and 5 bases at J, with 9 bases in the middle. This CDR3 is built from 11 residues. CDR1 MDHEN and CDR2 SYDVKM come from the germline V gene. Filled out from reference TRBV28 and TRBJ2-1, the complete variable domain reads DVKVTQSSRYLVKRTGEKVFLECVQDMDHENMFWYRQDPGLGLRLIYFSYDVKMKEKGDIPEGYSVSREKKERFSLILESASTNQTSMYLCATRGDNEQFFGPGTRLTVL.

This chain connects TRBV29-1 to TRBJ2-1; the D gene is possibly TRBD2 (6 bases). Germline CDR1 reads SQVTM; CDR2 reads ANQGSEA. The length of the CDR3 is 14 residues. The V gene lost 5 bases and the J gene lost 5 bases, with 16 bases spanning the gap. The CDR3: CSVNPSGLNNEQFF. CDR3 bases: TGCAGCGTTAACCCATCGGGACTTAACAATGAGCAGTTCTTC.

This clonotype was counted between two and nine times. This chain joins TRBV29-1 and TRBJ1-2; the D is unclear. From germline, CDR1 is SQVTM and CDR2 ANQGSEA. The V and J ends lost 0 bases and 5 bases respectively, with 16 bases between them. The CDR3 sequence is 15 residues long. CDR3 sequence reads: CSVEDLGSPGYGYTF. Here the CDR3 DNA reads TGCAGCGTTGAAGATCTAGGCTCCCCTGGGTATGGCTACACCTTC.

The V gene is TRBV7-8, the J gene TRBJ2-1; tentatively, D is TRBD2 (6 bases). This CDR3 has 15 residues. Germline CDR1 reads SGHVS; CDR2 reads FQNEAQ. V was pared by 0 bases and J by 4 bases, with 10 bases between. CDR3 DNA: TGTGCCAGCAGCTTAGCGGAGGGAACATACAATGAGCAGTTCTTC. Translated, it gives CASSLAEGTYNEQFF.

V usage is TRBV27 and J usage is TRBJ2-6; D gene ambiguous. V was trimmed by 5 bases and J by 0 bases, leaving 8 bases between them. The CDR3 runs to 15 residues. Germline V lookup: CDR1 MNHEY, CDR2 SMNVEV (reference sequence). The CDR3 region has the DNA TGTGCCAGCAGTCCCTCGAACTCTGGGGCCAACGTCCTGACTTTC. It translates to CASSPSNSGANVLTF.

The CDR3 DNA is TGTGCCAGCAGTTTTCGGACAGGGGGAGTTGAGCCCCAGCATTTT. Protein product: CASSFRTGGVEPQHF. The chain joins TRBV27 to TRBJ1-5, with TRBD1 matching 10 bases. The CDR3 is 15 residues long. Unmatched junction bases numbered 7, after V lost 3 bases and J lost 8 bases. In germline, CDR1 is MNHEY, CDR2 SMNVEV (reference sequence).

This clonotype came up a few times. The CDR3 coding sequence is TGTGCCAGTAGTATGGGTTGGGGCAGCCAAGAGACCCAGTACTTC. Protein product: CASSMGWGSQETQYF. The chain uses TRBV19 and TRBJ2-5; D perhaps matches TRBD1 (5 bases). The germline V gene has CDR1 LNHDA and CDR2 SQIVND (reference sequence). With 3 bases removed from V and 1 base from J, the gap between germline ends came to 12 bases. The CDR3 runs to 15 residues.

V and J are TRBV20-1 and TRBJ1-1, with 12 bases lining up with TRBD1. Germline CDR1 is DFQATT and CDR2 is SNEGSKA (reference sequence). This CDR3 is 19 amino acids long. V was clipped by 2 bases and J by 4 bases; unmatched bases: 17. The CDR3 DNA follows: TGCAGTGCTAGATCCTTTACCGGGACAGGGGGCCCCTGGGGCACTGAAGCTTTCTTT. Amino acids: CSARSFTGTGGPWGTEAFF.

This chain uses TRBV5-5 with TRBJ2-5; the D is unclear. The CDR3 totals 14 residues. The germline V gene encodes CDR1 SGHKS and CDR2 YYEKEE (reference sequence). V was cut by 1 base and J by 4 bases, with 11 bases left in between. CDR3 DNA: TGTGCCAGCAGCTTGTGGCCGGGTGGAGAGACCCAGTACTTC. Residues: CASSLWPGGETQYF. The entire variable domain, with the rest obtained from reference TRBV5-5 and TRBJ2-5, is as follows: DAGVTQSPTHLIKTRGQQVTLRCSPISGHKSVSWYQQVLGQGPQFIFQYYEKEERGRGNFPDRFSARQFPNYSSELNVNALLLGDSALYLCASSLWPGGETQYFGPGTRLLVL.

This clonotype was counted a few times. The chain uses TRBV12-3 or TRBV12-4 and TRBJ1-2; no clear D. Deletions cut 5 bases from V and 4 bases from J, with 14 bases between. This CDR3 spans 14 amino acids. Here the CDR3 reads CASSLSDGRYGYTF. The CDR3 DNA is TGTGCCAGCAGTCTCTCCGACGGACGCTATGGCTACACCTTC.

The rearrangement uses TRBV27 and TRBJ2-4; a weak D match, TRBD1 (5 bases). The last part of the DNA fits TRBJ2-7 better; the J call may be wrong. Germline CDR1 MNHEY, CDR2 SMNVEV (reference sequence). The length of the CDR3 is 14 residues. The chain's CDR3 is CASSFRTPPYEQYF. The CDR3 DNA follows: TGTGCCAGCAGTTTTCGGACACCCCCTTACGAGCAGTACTTC.

The sample holds a few counts of this clonotype. The chain recombines TRBV5-6 with TRBJ2-1; D call uncertain. The CDR3 spans 14 residues. Germline CDR1 reads SGHDT; CDR2 reads YYEEEE. Trimming removed 0 bases at V and 9 bases at J, with 13 bases between. This CDR3 is CASSLEVGVLEQFF. As DNA, the CDR3 is TGTGCCAGCAGCTTGGAGGTAGGAGTTCTTGAGCAGTTCTTC. Together with reference TRBV5-6 and TRBJ2-1, the CDR3 gives the full variable domain: DAGVTQSPTHLIKTRGQQVTLRCSPKSGHDTVSWYQQALGQGPQFIFQYYEEEERQRGNFPDRFSGHQFPNYSSELNVNALLLGDSALYLCASSLEVGVLEQFFGPGTRLTVL.

The V and J genes are TRBV12-3 or TRBV12-4 and TRBJ2-4; D gene unclear. Matching the DNA end better, TRBJ2-7 makes the J call doubtful. The CDR3 is 14 residues long. The CDR3 is CASKAQGRNNEQYF. DNA of the CDR3: TGTGCCAGCAAAGCCCAAGGAAGGAACAACGAGCAGTACTTC.

The chain carries TRBV11-2 and TRBJ2-5; 11 bases agree with TRBD2. The CDR3 has 17 amino acids. V was clipped by 4 bases and J by 4 bases; unmatched bases: 11. Per germline, CDR1 SGHAT and CDR2 FQNNGV. CDR3 coding DNA: TGTGCCAGCAGCTCCCCTAGTAGCGGGAGGGTGAGAGAGACCCAGTACTTC. Encoded protein: CASSSPSSGRVRETQYF.